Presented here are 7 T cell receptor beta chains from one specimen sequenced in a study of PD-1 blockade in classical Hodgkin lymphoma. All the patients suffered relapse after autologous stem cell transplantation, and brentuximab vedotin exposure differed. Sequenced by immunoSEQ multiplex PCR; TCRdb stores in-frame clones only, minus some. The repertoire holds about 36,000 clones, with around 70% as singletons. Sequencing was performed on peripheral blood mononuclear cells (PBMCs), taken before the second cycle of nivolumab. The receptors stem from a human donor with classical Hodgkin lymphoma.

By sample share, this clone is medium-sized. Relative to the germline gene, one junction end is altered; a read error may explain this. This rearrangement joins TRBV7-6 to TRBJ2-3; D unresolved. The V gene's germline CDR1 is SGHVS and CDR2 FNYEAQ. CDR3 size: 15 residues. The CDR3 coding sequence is TGTGCCAGCCGCTTACTCCCAAACCCGACAGATACGCAGTATTTT. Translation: CASRLLPNPTDTQYF.

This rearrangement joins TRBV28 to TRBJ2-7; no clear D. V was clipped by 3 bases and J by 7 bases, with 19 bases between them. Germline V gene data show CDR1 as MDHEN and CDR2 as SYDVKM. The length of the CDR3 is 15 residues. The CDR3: CASSLAGPRSGEQYF. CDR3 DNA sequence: TGTGCCAGCAGTTTGGCAGGCCCCCGGAGTGGAGAGCAGTACTTC.

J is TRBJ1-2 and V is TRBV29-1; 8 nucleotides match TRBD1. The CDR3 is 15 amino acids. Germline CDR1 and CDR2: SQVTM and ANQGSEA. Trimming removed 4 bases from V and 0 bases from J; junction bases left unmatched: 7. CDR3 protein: CSVGDRNPPNYGYTF. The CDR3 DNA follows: TGCAGCGTTGGGGACAGGAACCCCCCTAACTATGGCTACACCTTC.

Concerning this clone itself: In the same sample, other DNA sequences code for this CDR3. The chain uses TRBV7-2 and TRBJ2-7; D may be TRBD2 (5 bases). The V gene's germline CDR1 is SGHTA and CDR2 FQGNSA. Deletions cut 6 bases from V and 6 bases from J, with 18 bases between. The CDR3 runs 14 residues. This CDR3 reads CASRQMTGFGEQYF. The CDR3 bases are TGTGCCAGCAGACAAATGACGGGGTTCGGCGAGCAGTACTTC.

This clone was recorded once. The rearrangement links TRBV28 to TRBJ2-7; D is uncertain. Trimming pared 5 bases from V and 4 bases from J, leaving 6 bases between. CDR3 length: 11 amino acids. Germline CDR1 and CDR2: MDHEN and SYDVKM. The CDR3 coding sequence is TGTGCCAGCAGTCTCCGTTACGAGCAGTACTTC. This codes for CASSLRYEQYF.

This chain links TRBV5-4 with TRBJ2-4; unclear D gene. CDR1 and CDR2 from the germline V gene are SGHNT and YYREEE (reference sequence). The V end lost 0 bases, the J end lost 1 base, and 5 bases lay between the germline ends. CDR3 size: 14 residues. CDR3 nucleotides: TGTGCCAGCAGCTTGGGAGGCGCCAAAAACATTCAGTACTTC. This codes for CASSLGGAKNIQYF.

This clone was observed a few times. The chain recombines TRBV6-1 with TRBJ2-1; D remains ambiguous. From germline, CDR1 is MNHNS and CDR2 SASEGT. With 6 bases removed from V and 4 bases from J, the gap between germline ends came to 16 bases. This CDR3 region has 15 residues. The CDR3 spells CASRIDPGGYNEQFF. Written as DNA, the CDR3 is TGTGCCAGCAGGATAGACCCCGGCGGTTACAATGAGCAGTTCTTC.